The next 19 T cell receptor beta chains were all read from a single sample in a study of T cell responses to AZD1222 COVID-19 vaccine. TCRdb's table, derived via immunoSEQ multiplex PCR, lists solely in-frame clones and lacks some. The sample has some 58,000 clones; 88% are singletons. Sample: peripheral blood, taken on day 0 of AZD1222 vaccination. These receptors were collected from an adult in good health.

This rearrangement joins TRBV5-1 to TRBJ2-1; maybe TRBD2 (5 bases). The germline CDR1 and CDR2 sequences are SGHRS and YFSETQ. The CDR3 has 14 amino acids. Trimming took off 2 bases at V and 5 bases at J, with 11 bases between the two ends. The CDR3 coding sequence is TGCGCCAGCAGCTTAATCAGCGGAAACAATGAGCAGTTCTTC. This codes for CASSLISGNNEQFF.

The V call is TRBV27, the J call TRBJ2-1, with 12 bases aligning to TRBD2. The CDR3 totals 15 residues. From germline, CDR1 is MNHEY and CDR2 SMNVEV (reference sequence). After removal of 6 bases from V and 4 bases from J, the junction contained 4 bases not matched to a gene. The CDR3 sequence: CASSSLAGGYNEQFF. CDR3 DNA sequence: TGTGCCAGCAGCTCTCTAGCGGGAGGGTACAATGAGCAGTTCTTC.

This clone is a singleton in its sample. The chain uses TRBV6-5 and TRBJ2-2; TRBD2 matches at 9 bases. The V and J ends lost 2 bases and 7 bases, in that order; junction bases with no gene match: 5. In germline, CDR1 is MNHEY, CDR2 SVGAGI. CDR3 length: 15 amino acids. The CDR3 DNA reads TGTGCCAGCAGTTACAGGGGACTAGCTATCGGGGAGCTGTTTTTT. It is translated as CASSYRGLAIGELFF.

The genes are TRBV6-5 and TRBJ1-2, with D perhaps matching TRBD1 (5 bases). The germline gives CDR1 MNHEY, CDR2 SVGAGI. Trimming stripped 5 bases from V and 3 bases from J, with 10 bases between. The CDR3 runs to 13 residues. The CDR3 nucleotides read TGTGCCAGCAGTCTAGGGGTCGACTATGGCTACACCTTC. Translation gives CASSLGVDYGYTF.

The rearrangement uses TRBV18 and TRBJ1-2; no definite D call. Trimming left V 2 bases short and J 3 bases short, with 10 bases between. The CDR3 extends over 14 amino acids. CDR1 is KGHSH, CDR2 LQKENI, per germline. The chain's CDR3 is CASSPDGDDYGYTF. DNA for the CDR3: TGTGCCAGCTCACCAGACGGGGATGACTATGGCTACACCTTC.

The rearrangement uses TRBV4-2 and TRBJ1-1; D ambiguous. The CDR3 has 14 amino acids. V gave up 4 bases and J gave up 2 bases, with 11 bases separating them. Germline V CDR1 and CDR2: LGHNA, YNFKEQ. CDR3: CASSRRRGNTEAFF. The DNA of the CDR3 is TGTGCCAGCAGCCGCCGGCGTGGAAACACTGAAGCTTTCTTT.

The CDR3 DNA follows: TGTGCCAGTAGTACCGCTGGGACTAGCGGGAAAGCCTCCTACAATGAGCAGTTCTTC. Translation: CASSTAGTSGKASYNEQFF. The chain couples TRBV19 to TRBJ2-1; 13 bases are shared with TRBD2. Germline CDR1 and CDR2: LNHDA and SQIVND (reference sequence). The CDR3 has 19 residues. V was clipped by 4 bases and J by 0 bases; unmatched bases: 9. Full variable domain (remainder filled in from reference TRBV19 and TRBJ2-1): DGGITQSPKYLFRKEGQNVTLSCEQNLNHDAMYWYRQDPGQGLRLIYYSQIVNDFQKGDIAEGYSVSREKKESFPLTVTSAQKNPTAFYLCASSTAGTSGKASYNEQFFGPGTRLTVL.

The chain carries TRBV24-1 and TRBJ2-3; 14 bases align to TRBD2. The CDR3 contains 17 residues. V lost 3 bases, J lost 2 bases, and 3 bases stayed unmatched. Germline V gene data show CDR1 as KGHDR and CDR2 as SFDVKD. The CDR3 protein is CATSDPGLAGVTDTQYF. CDR3 sequence (DNA): TGTGCCACCAGTGATCCGGGACTAGCGGGAGTCACAGATACGCAGTATTTT.

The chain uses TRBV5-4 and TRBJ2-4; possible D gene TRBD2, 6 bases. Per germline, CDR1 SGHNT and CDR2 YYREEE (reference sequence). V was shortened by 4 bases and J by 8 bases, with 16 bases between the two germline ends. This CDR3 is built from 14 residues. CDR3 in DNA: TGTGCCAGCAGCCTAAGCGGGTGGGGGGACATTCAGTACTTC. Translating it yields CASSLSGWGDIQYF.

The CDR3 nucleotides are TGTGCCAGCAGCTTAGATGGACGGGATTCACCCCTCCACTTT. Translating it yields CASSLDGRDSPLHF. This sequence joins TRBV11-3 and TRBJ1-6, with unresolved D. V shed 0 bases and J shed 8 bases, with 8 bases lying between them. The CDR3 spans 14 residues. Germline lookup yields CDR1 SGHNT and CDR2 YENEEA.

This clone came up once. This chain links TRBV5-4 with TRBJ1-2; D is unclear. This CDR3 has 13 amino acids. V was cut by 1 base and J by 6 bases, with 10 bases left in between. From germline, CDR1 is SGHNT and CDR2 YYREEE (reference sequence). DNA for the CDR3: TGTGCCAGCAGCTTGTATGCGGCTAATGGCTACACCTTC. Amino acids: CASSLYAANGYTF.

The chain joins TRBV5-1 to TRBJ1-2; D is perhaps TRBD1 (6 bases). This CDR3 has 15 amino acids. Looked up from germline, CDR1 is SGHRS and CDR2 is YFSETQ. The V and J ends lost 0 bases and 6 bases respectively, with 15 bases between them. The CDR3: CASSLVPGVVDGYTF. The CDR3 nucleotides read TGCGCCAGCAGCTTGGTTCCAGGGGTGGTGGATGGCTACACCTTC.

The J gene is TRBJ2-5, the V gene TRBV19; 10 bases map to TRBD2. The CDR3 length is 16 residues. Germline V gene lookup returns CDR1 LNHDA and CDR2 SQIVND (reference sequence). J gave up 2 bases and V 5 bases, and 8 bases lay outside the gene matches. The CDR3 loop is CASSSGLAVSQETQYF. The CDR3 nucleotides read TGTGCCAGTAGTTCCGGACTAGCGGTGTCTCAAGAGACCCAGTACTTC.

The genes are TRBV3-1 (or the pseudogene TRBV3-2) and TRBJ2-5; D remains ambiguous. This CDR3 contains 14 residues. Trimming cost V 6 bases and J 4 bases, with 15 bases left between them. CDR1 and CDR2 from the germline V gene are LGHDT and YNNKEL (reference sequence). The CDR3 sequence is CASRLGNRLETQYF. The CDR3 nucleotides read TGTGCCAGCAGACTGGGCAATCGGCTAGAGACCCAGTACTTC.

This clone was counted a single time. The chain is built from TRBV7-2 and TRBJ1-3, with TRBD1 as a possible D gene (6 bases). The germline V gene encodes CDR1 SGHTA and CDR2 FQGNSA. The V gene lost 1 base and the J gene lost 3 bases, with 10 bases spanning the gap. This CDR3 contains 15 residues. As DNA, the CDR3 is TGTGCCAGCAGCTTAGACGGAGGGGGTGGAAACACCATATATTTT. Translation gives CASSLDGGGGNTIYF.

The chain has TRBV11-3 and TRBJ2-7; TRBD2 agrees at 12 bases. CDR1 and CDR2 (germline): SGHNT, YENEEA. The J segment lost 1 base and the V segment lost 0 bases, leaving 4 bases of the junction unmatched. The CDR3 is made up of 17 amino acids. CDR3 region: CASSLDPGTSGSYEQYF. CDR3 in DNA: TGTGCCAGCAGCTTAGATCCCGGGACTAGCGGGTCCTACGAGCAGTACTTC.

J is TRBJ1-5 and V is TRBV27; D gene uncertain. There are 12 residues in the CDR3. Germline CDR1 reads MNHEY; CDR2 reads SMNVEV (reference sequence). V was pared by 6 bases and J by 6 bases, with 9 bases between. The CDR3 DNA follows: TGTGCCAGCAGGGGTTACGGTCAGCCCCAGCATTTT. Translating it yields CASRGYGQPQHF.

This clone was detected once. The chain links TRBV29-1 to TRBJ2-1; a possible D gene is TRBD1 (5 bases). The V and J ends lost 4 bases and 5 bases respectively, with 12 bases between them. Germline CDR1 SQVTM, CDR2 ANQGSEA. CDR3 length: 13 residues. CDR3 coding DNA: TGCAGCGTTGCGGTCCAACAGGACAATGAGCAGTTCTTC. This codes for CSVAVQQDNEQFF.

The rearrangement joins TRBV4-1 to TRBJ2-7; 15 bases fit TRBD2. The CDR3 runs to 18 residues. CDR1 and CDR2 (germline): MGHRA, YSYEKL. V lost 9 bases and J lost 2; bases outside the gene matches: 14. This CDR3 is CASSRGLAGGPMTYEQYF. Here the CDR3 DNA reads TGCGCCAGTTCCCGCGGACTAGCGGGAGGGCCGATGACCTACGAGCAGTACTTC.